This record covers a single T cell receptor (beta chain). Its matching antigen is unknown. CDR1 LGHNA and CDR2 YNFKEQ come from the germline V gene. J gave up 3 bases and V 5 bases, and 5 bases lay outside the gene matches. The CDR3 has 14 residues. The data were obtained in a study of shared clonotypes between healthy human individuals. Study-wide results and limits: How much donors shared clonotypes was expected to be affected by sequencing depth.

Genomic DNA belonging to each subset was distributed in equal measure over several immunoSEQ plates. Profiled with immunoSEQ multiplex PCR; TCRdb holds only in-frame clones, not every one. The table includes about 500,000 clones, around 77% detected once. The sequence was collected from a woman in her thirties or forties in good health. Some clones in this sample may be carry-over from other donors' samples. Sequencing input: PBMCs. The chain recombines TRBV4-2 with TRBJ1-2; 8 bases align to TRBD1. CDR3 DNA: TGTGCCAGCAGCAGCCCAGGGGGCGACTATGGCTACACCTTC. This sequence encodes CASSSPGGDYGYTF.